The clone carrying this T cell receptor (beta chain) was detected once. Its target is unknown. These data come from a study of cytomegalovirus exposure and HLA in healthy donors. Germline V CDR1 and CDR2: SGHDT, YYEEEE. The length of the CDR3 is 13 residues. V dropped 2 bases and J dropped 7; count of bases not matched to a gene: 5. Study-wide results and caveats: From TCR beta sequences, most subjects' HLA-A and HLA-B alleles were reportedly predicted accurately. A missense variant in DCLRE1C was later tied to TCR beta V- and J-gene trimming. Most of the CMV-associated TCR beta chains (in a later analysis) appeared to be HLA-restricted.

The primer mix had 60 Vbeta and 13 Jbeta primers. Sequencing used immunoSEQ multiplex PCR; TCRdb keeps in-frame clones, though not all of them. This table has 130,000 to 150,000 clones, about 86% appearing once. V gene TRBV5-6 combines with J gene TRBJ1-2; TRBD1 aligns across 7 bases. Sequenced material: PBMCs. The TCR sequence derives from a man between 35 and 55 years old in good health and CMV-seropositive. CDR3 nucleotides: TGTGCCAGCAGCTTTGTTCAGGGGGGTGGCTACACCTTC. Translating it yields CASSFVQGGGYTF.